This section outlines one TCR beta chain sequence together with its context. The antigen remains unidentified. Approximately 90 million PBMCs went into genomic DNA for unsorted samples. This entry comes from a study of shared clonotypes between healthy human individuals. The assay used deep level. For every subset, genomic DNA was evenly distributed across several immunoSEQ plates. TCRdb keeps only in-frame clones here, not all; method: immunoSEQ multiplex PCR. The table lists around 500,000 clones, around 75% of them singletons. The germline V and J ends were trimmed by 6 bases and 2 bases, with 16 bases remaining between them. The CDR3 runs to 14 residues. In germline, CDR1 is SQVTM, CDR2 ANQGSEA. Whole-study results and caveats: The sole specimen, blood, was sampled, and tissue repertoires likely differ.

The gene calls are TRBV29-1 and TRBJ2-5; a weak D match, TRBD2 (6 bases). The sequence derives from a woman in her thirties or forties in good health. Some clones in this sample may be carry-over from other donors' samples. The sample taken for sequencing was PBMCs. CDR3 residues: CSVGGGRVQETQYF. The CDR3 coding sequence is TGCAGCGTGGGGGGAGGACGGGTACAAGAGACCCAGTACTTC.